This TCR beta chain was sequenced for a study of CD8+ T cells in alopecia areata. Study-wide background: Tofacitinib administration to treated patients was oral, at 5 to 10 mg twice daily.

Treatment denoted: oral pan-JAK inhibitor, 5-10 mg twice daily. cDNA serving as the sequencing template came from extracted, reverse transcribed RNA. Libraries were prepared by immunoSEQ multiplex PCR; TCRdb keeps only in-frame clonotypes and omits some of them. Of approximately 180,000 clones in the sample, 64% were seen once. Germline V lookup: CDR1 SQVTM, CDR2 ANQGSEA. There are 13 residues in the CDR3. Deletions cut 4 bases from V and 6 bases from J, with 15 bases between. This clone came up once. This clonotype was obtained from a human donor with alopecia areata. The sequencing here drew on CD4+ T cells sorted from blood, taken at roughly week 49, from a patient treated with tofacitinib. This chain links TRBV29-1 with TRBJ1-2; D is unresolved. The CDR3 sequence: CSVGFQLIDGYTF. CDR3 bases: TGCAGCGTTGGGTTTCAGCTGATCGATGGCTACACCTTC.